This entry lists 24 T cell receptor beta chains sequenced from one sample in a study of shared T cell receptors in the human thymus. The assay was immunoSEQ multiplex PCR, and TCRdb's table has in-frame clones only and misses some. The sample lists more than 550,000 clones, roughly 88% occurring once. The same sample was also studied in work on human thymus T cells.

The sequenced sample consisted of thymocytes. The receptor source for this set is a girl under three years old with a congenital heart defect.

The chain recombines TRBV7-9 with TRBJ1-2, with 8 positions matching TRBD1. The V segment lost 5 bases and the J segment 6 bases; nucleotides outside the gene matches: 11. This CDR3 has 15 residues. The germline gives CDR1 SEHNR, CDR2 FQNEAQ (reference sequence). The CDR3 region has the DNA TGTGCCAGCAGCACCAAAAGACAGGGGACGAATGGCTACACCTTC. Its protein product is CASSTKRQGTNGYTF.

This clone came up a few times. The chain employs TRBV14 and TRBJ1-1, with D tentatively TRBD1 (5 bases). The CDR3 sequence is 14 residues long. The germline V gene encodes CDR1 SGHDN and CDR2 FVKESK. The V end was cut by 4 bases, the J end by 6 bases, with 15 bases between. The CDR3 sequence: CASSLGGGFAEAFF. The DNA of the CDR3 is TGTGCCAGCAGCCTCGGCGGGGGGTTCGCTGAAGCTTTCTTT. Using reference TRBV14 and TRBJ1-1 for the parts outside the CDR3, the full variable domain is EAGVTQFPSHSVIEKGQTVTLRCDPISGHDNLYWYRRVMGKEIKFLLHFVKESKQDESGMPNNRFLAERTGGTYSTLKVQPAELEDSGVYFCASSLGGGFAEAFFGQGTRLTVV.

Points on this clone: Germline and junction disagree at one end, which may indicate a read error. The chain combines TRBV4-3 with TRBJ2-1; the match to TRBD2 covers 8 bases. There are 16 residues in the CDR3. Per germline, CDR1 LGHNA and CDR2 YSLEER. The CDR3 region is CASRQAHGGDNNEQFF. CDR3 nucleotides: TGCGCCAGCAGGCAAGCTCACGGGGGGGATAACAATGAGCAGTTCTTC.

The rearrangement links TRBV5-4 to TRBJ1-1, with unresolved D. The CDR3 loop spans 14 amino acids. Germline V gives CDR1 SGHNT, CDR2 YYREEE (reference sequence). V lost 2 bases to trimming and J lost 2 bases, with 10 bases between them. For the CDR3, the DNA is TGTGCCAGCAGCTTTCAACACAGTAACACTGAAGCTTTCTTT. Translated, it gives CASSFQHSNTEAFF.

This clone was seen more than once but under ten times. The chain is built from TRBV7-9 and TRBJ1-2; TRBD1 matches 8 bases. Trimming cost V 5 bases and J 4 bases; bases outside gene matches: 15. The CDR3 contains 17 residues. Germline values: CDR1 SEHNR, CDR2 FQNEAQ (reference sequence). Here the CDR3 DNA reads TGTGCCAGCAGCCCGAACTTCGGACAGGGTTTGTCCTATGGCTACACCTTC. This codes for CASSPNFGQGLSYGYTF.

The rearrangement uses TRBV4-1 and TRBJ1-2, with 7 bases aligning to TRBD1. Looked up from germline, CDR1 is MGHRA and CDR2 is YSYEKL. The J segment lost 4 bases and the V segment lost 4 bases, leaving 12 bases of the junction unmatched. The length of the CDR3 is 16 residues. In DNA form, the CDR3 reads TGCGCCAGCAGCCCAGGAGTTGGGGGACAGCCCTATGGCTACACCTTC. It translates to CASSPGVGGQPYGYTF.

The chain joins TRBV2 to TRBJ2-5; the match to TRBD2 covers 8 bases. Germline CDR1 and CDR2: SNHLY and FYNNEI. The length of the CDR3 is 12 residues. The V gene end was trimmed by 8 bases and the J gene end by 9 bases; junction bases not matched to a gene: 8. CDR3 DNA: TGTGCCAGCGGACGACTCGGGGGGGCCCAGTACTTC. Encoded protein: CASGRLGGAQYF.

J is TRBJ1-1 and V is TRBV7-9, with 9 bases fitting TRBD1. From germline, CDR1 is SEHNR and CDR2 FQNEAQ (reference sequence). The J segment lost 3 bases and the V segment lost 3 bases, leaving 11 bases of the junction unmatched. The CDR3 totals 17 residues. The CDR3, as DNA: TGTGCCAGCAGCTTGCGACCGGGACAGGGTAGGGACACTGAAGCTTTCTTT. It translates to CASSLRPGQGRDTEAFF.

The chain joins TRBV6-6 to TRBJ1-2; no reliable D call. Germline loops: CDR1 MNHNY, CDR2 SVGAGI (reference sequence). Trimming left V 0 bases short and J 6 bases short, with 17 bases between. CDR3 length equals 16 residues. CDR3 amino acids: CASSYSISYGSDGYTF. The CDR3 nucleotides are TGTGCCAGCAGTTACTCGATATCGTACGGGTCGGATGGCTACACCTTC.

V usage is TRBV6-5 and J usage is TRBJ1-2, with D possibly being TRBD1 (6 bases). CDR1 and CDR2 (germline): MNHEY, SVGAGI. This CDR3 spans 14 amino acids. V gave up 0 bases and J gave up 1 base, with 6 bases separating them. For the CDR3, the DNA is TGTGCCAGCAGTTACTCAGGGGGTAACTATGGCTACACCTTC. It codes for CASSYSGGNYGYTF.

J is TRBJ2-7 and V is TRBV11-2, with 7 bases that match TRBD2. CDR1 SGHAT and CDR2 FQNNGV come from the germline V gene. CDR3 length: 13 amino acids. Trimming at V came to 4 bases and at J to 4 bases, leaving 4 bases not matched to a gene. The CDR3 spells CASSSVGGYEQYF. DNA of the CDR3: TGTGCCAGCAGCTCCGTGGGGGGGTACGAGCAGTACTTC.

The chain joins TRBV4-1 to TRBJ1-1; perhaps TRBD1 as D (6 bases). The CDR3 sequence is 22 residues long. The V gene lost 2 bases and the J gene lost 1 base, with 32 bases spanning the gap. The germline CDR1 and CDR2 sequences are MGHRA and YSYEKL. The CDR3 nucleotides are TGCGCCAGCAGCCAACCCCTGGGCCAGGGGCGAGCAGATCCAACCCCGAACACTGAAGCTTTCTTT. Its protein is CASSQPLGQGRADPTPNTEAFF.

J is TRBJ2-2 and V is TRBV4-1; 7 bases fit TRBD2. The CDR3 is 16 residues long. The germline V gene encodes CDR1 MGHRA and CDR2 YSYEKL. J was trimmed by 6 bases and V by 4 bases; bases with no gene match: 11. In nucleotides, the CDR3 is TGCGCCAGCAGCCCCGTCGGGGGGTCTGTTGCCGGGGAGCTGTTTTTT. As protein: CASSPVGGSVAGELFF.

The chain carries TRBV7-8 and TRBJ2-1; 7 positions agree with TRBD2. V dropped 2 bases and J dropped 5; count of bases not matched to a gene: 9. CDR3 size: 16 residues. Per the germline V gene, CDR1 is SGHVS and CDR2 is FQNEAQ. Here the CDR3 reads CASSLNPGGRHNEQFF. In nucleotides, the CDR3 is TGTGCCAGCAGCTTAAATCCGGGGGGTCGGCACAATGAGCAGTTCTTC. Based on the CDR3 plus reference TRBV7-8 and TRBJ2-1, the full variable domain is GAGVSQSPRYKVAKRGQDVALRCDPISGHVSLFWYQQALGQGPEFLTYFQNEAQLDKSGLPSDRFFAERPEGSVSTLKIQRTQQEDSAVYLCASSLNPGGRHNEQFFGPGTRLTVL.

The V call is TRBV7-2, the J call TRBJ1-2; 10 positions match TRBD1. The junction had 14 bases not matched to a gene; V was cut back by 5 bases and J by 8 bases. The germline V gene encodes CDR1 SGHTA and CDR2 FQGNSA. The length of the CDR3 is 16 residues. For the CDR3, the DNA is TGTGCCAGCAGCCTTGGACAGGGGGGGAACACTCCCGGCTACACCTTC. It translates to CASSLGQGGNTPGYTF. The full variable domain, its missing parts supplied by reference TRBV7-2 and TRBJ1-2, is GAGVSQSPSNKVTEKGKDVELRCDPISGHTALYWYRQSLGQGLEFLIYFQGNSAPDKSGLPSDRFSAERTGGSVSTLTIQRTQQEDSAVYLCASSLGQGGNTPGYTFGSGTRLTVV.

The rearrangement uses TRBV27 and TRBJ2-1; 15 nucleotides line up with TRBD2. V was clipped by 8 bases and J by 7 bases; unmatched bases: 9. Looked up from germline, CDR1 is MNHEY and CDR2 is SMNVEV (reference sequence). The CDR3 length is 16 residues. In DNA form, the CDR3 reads TGTGCCAGCTCCGGGACTAGCGGGGGGAGTATGAATGAGCAGTTCTTC. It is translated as CASSGTSGGSMNEQFF.

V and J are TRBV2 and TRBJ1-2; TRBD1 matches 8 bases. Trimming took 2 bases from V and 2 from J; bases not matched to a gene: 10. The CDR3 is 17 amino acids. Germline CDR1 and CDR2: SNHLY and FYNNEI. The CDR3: CASSESPGGVSNYGYTF. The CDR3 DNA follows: TGTGCCAGCAGTGAAAGTCCAGGGGGCGTTTCAAACTATGGCTACACCTTC.

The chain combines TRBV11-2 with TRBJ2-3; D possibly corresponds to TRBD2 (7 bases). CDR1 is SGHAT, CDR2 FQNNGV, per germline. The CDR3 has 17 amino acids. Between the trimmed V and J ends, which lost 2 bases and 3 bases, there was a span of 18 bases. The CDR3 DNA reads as TGTGCCAGCAGCTTATGGGAGGGGGGGGGCCGGACAGATACGCAGTATTTT. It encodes CASSLWEGGGRTDTQYF.

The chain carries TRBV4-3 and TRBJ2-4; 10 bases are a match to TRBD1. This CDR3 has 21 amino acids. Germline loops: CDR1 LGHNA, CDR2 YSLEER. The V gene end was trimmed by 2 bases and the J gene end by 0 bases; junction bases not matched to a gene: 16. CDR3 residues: CASSQQNKGQGTSLAKNIQYF. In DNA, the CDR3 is TGCGCCAGCAGCCAACAGAACAAGGGACAGGGGACATCCCTAGCCAAAAACATTCAGTACTTC.

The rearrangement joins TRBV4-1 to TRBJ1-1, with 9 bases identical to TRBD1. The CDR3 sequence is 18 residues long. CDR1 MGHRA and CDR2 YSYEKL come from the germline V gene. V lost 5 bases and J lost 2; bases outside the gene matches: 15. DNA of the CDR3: TGCGCCAGCAGCAAACCAGGGGTCCGGGACAGGGCCAACACTGAAGCTTTCTTT. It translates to CASSKPGVRDRANTEAFF.

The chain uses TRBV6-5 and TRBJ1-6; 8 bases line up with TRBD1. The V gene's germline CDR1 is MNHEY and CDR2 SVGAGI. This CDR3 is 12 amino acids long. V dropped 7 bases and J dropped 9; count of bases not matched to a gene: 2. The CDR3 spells CASTQGASPLHF. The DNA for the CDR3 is TGTGCCAGCACGCAGGGGGCTTCACCCCTCCACTTT.

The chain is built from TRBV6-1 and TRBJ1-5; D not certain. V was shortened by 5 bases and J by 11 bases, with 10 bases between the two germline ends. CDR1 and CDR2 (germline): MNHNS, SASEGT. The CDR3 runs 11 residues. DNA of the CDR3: TGTGCCAGCAGTACCGAGGGATCCCAGCATTTT. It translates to CASSTEGSQHF.

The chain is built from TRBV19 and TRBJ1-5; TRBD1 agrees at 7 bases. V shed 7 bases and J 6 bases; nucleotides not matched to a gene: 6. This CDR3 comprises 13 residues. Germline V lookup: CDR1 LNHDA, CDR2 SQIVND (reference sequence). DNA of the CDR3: TGTGCCAGTACCCGACAGGGAAGTCAGCCCCAGCATTTT. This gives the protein CASTRQGSQPQHF.

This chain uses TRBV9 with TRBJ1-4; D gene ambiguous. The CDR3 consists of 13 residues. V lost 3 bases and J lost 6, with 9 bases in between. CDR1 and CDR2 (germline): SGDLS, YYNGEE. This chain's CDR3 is CASSAGEDEKLFF. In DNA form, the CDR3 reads TGTGCCAGCAGCGCCGGCGAGGATGAAAAACTGTTTTTT.